These 25 T cell receptor beta chains were all obtained from the same sample, sequenced in a study of beta chain features in type 1 diabetes. Every bit of the isolated RNA underwent reverse transcription, so sequencing read expressed TCRB transcripts. TCRdb's copy holds only in-frame clones and misses some; the assay was immunoSEQ multiplex PCR. The sample lists 640,000 or so clones, roughly an eighth seen once, with less than 0.025% in the top ten. Points from the study as a whole: Moderate yet significant TCRB CDR3 shortening was seen in Type 1 diabetes patients in all four CD4+ subsets.

These TCRs are of unknown antigen specificity. Sequenced material: naive CD4+ T cells from blood. These receptors originate from a man between 18 and 29 years old with type 1 diabetes.

The V call is TRBV2, the J call TRBJ2-3; TRBD1 might be the D (6 bases). The CDR3 runs to 15 residues. Trimming removed 6 bases from V and 2 bases from J, with 15 bases in between. The germline CDR1 and CDR2 sequences are SNHLY and FYNNEI. The CDR3 loop reads CASSRTAGTTDTQYF. CDR3 DNA sequence: TGTGCCAGCAGCCGGACAGCAGGGACCACAGATACGCAGTATTTT.

This clone was recorded at least ten times. CDR3 loop: CASSPLDSSGANVLTF. The DNA for the CDR3 is TGTGCCAGCAGCCCCCTCGACAGCTCTGGGGCCAACGTCCTGACTTTC. The J gene is TRBJ2-6, the V gene TRBV7-9; a weak D match, TRBD1 (5 bases). Germline lookup yields CDR1 SEHNR and CDR2 FQNEAQ (reference sequence). This CDR3 region has 16 residues. Trimming removed 5 bases from V and 0 bases from J, with 11 bases in between.

The chain employs TRBV7-9 and TRBJ2-7; TRBD1 might be the D (6 bases). Trimming pared 1 base from V and 5 bases from J, leaving 15 bases between. Looked up from germline, CDR1 is SEHNR and CDR2 is FQNEAQ (reference sequence). The CDR3 sequence is 15 residues long. CDR3 region: CASSLGGQGQDEQYF. As DNA, the CDR3 is TGTGCCAGCAGCTTAGGAGGGCAGGGGCAAGACGAGCAGTACTTC.

CDR3 residues: CASSLERVGNQPQHF. The DNA for the CDR3 is TGTGCCAGCAGCTTAGAAAGGGTGGGCAATCAGCCCCAGCATTTT. The V gene is TRBV7-8, the J gene TRBJ1-5; D unclear. The CDR3 contains 15 residues. Germline V gene lookup returns CDR1 SGHVS and CDR2 FQNEAQ. Trimming pared 1 base from V and 2 bases from J, leaving 9 bases between.

The CDR3: CASGTGGDETQYF. CDR3 nucleotides: TGTGCCAGCGGAACTGGGGGGGACGAGACCCAGTACTTC. The rearrangement uses TRBV19 and TRBJ2-5, with 7 bases lining up with TRBD2. V lost 9 bases to trimming and J lost 5 bases; unmatched junction nucleotides: 9. This CDR3 has 13 amino acids. Per the germline V gene, CDR1 is LNHDA and CDR2 is SQIVND (reference sequence).

This clone was seen more than once but under ten times. The same CDR3 is also encoded by other DNA sequences in this sample. The chain has TRBV2 and TRBJ1-5; D is perhaps TRBD1 (6 bases). The CDR3 spans 15 residues. CDR1 SNHLY and CDR2 FYNNEI come from the germline V gene. V lost 2 bases and J 1 base, leaving 9 bases between the germline ends. CDR3 loop: CASSEQGNSNQPQHF. Here the CDR3 DNA reads TGTGCCAGCAGTGAACAGGGGAACAGCAATCAGCCCCAGCATTTT.

As to this clone: Other DNA sequences within the sample encode an identical CDR3. V is TRBV18 and J is TRBJ2-2; possibly TRBD2 for D (5 bases). V was clipped by 1 base and J by 0 bases, with 6 bases between them. The CDR3 totals 15 residues. The germline V gene has CDR1 KGHSH and CDR2 LQKENI. This CDR3 is CASSPQGANTGELFF. The CDR3 bases are TGTGCCAGCTCACCACAGGGAGCGAACACCGGGGAGCTGTTTTTT.

The gene calls are TRBV9 and TRBJ1-3; TRBD1 might be the D (6 bases). V lost 9 bases and J 0 bases, leaving 16 bases between the germline ends. The CDR3 extends over 15 amino acids. Germline values: CDR1 SGDLS, CDR2 YYNGEE. CDR3 sequence: CATSATGNSGNTIYF. As DNA, the CDR3 is TGTGCCACTTCGGCGACAGGCAACTCTGGAAACACCATATATTTT. Based on the CDR3 plus reference TRBV9 and TRBJ1-3, the full variable domain is DSGVTQTPKHLITATGQRVTLRCSPRSGDLSVYWYQQSLDQGLQFLIQYYNGEERAKGNILERFSAQQFPDLHSELNLSSLELGDSALYFCATSATGNSGNTIYFGEGSWLTVV.

The chain combines TRBV12-5 with TRBJ2-2; D is unclear. Trimming shortened V by 4 bases and J by 7 bases, and 7 bases separated the two germline ends. The V gene's germline CDR1 is LGHNT and CDR2 FRNRAP. The CDR3 covers 12 residues. DNA of the CDR3: TGTGCTAGTGGTTCGCCGAACGGGGAGCTGTTTTTT. Translated, it gives CASGSPNGELFF.

The chain uses TRBV5-1 and TRBJ1-1; D might be TRBD1 (5 bases). V gave up 4 bases and J gave up 2 bases, with 15 bases separating them. CDR3 size: 15 residues. Germline CDR1 and CDR2: SGHRS and YFSETQ. The CDR3 DNA follows: TGCGCCAGCAGCCCGCCGGAACAGGAAAACACTGAAGCTTTCTTT. This sequence encodes CASSPPEQENTEAFF.

The chain links TRBV4-1 to TRBJ1-1; D gene unclear. CDR1 is MGHRA, CDR2 YSYEKL, per germline. There are 15 residues in the CDR3. With 2 bases removed from V and 10 bases from J, the gap between germline ends came to 20 bases. In nucleotides, the CDR3 is TGCGCCAGCAGCCAACCTACTACAGTTTTGGCGAGAGCTTTCTTT. Translating it yields CASSQPTTVLARAFF.

This clone was detected only a few times. This chain uses TRBV7-8 with TRBJ2-1; D may correspond to TRBD1 or TRBD2 (5 bases each). Trimming left V 3 bases short and J 6 bases short, with 18 bases between. The CDR3 is 16 residues long. The V gene's germline CDR1 is SGHVS and CDR2 FQNEAQ. This CDR3 reads CASSFKGRSPANEQFF. CDR3 coding DNA: TGTGCCAGCAGCTTTAAGGGGAGATCCCCAGCCAATGAGCAGTTCTTC.

In this sample, this clone turned up a few times. The CDR3 coding sequence is TGTGCTTGGGGTATGCAAGCGGGTGAAAAACTGTTTTTT. Its translation: CAWGMQAGEKLFF. The chain has TRBV30 and TRBJ1-4; D unclear. The CDR3 extends over 13 amino acids. CDR1 GTSNPN and CDR2 SVGIG come from the germline V gene (reference sequence).

The DNA for the CDR3 is TGTGCCAGCAGTAATATGGAGACCCAGTACTTC. This encodes CASSNMETQYF. The chain links TRBV28 to TRBJ2-5; D ambiguous. Germline V CDR1 and CDR2: MDHEN, SYDVKM. The CDR3 covers 11 residues. Trimming took 5 bases from V and 5 from J, leaving 6 bases between them.

This clone was detected only a few times. The rearrangement links TRBV7-2 to TRBJ1-2; D not resolved. V lost 4 bases, J lost 6 bases, and 9 bases lay in between. Germline CDR1 SGHTA, CDR2 FQGNSA. The CDR3 extends over 12 amino acids. In DNA form, the CDR3 reads TGTGCCAGCAGCTACCCCGGGGATGGCTACACCTTC. Its translation: CASSYPGDGYTF. The complete variable domain, with remaining parts taken from reference TRBV7-2 and TRBJ1-2, reads GAGVSQSPSNKVTEKGKDVELRCDPISGHTALYWYRQSLGQGLEFLIYFQGNSAPDKSGLPSDRFSAERTGGSVSTLTIQRTQQEDSAVYLCASSYPGDGYTFGSGTRLTVV.

The genes are TRBV29-1 and TRBJ1-4, with 7 positions matching TRBD1. There are 15 residues in the CDR3. In germline, CDR1 is SQVTM, CDR2 ANQGSEA. The V and J ends lost 0 bases and 8 bases, in that order; junction bases with no gene match: 9. CDR3 DNA sequence: TGCAGCGTTGAAGATGTGGAGGGGGCAGGGGAAAAACTGTTTTTT. Protein product: CSVEDVEGAGEKLFF.

This clone was seen a handful of times. The rearrangement joins TRBV9 to TRBJ1-6, with TRBD1 matching over 9 bases. Trimming took 0 bases from V and 9 from J; bases not matched to a gene: 10. The germline V gene has CDR1 SGDLS and CDR2 YYNGEE. This CDR3 contains 17 residues. The CDR3 region is CASSVEGTGLGSSPLHF. The CDR3 nucleotides read TGTGCCAGCAGCGTAGAAGGGACAGGGCTGGGGAGTTCACCCCTCCACTTT.

This clone was counted a few times. In the same sample, other DNA sequences code for this CDR3. CDR3 loop: CAWSRQYTEAFF. CDR3 DNA: TGTGCCTGGAGTCGGCAGTACACTGAAGCTTTCTTT. The V gene is TRBV30, the J gene TRBJ1-1, with D unresolved. The CDR3 has 12 amino acids. V was pared by 2 bases and J by 3 bases, with 7 bases between. Germline loops: CDR1 GTSNPN, CDR2 SVGIG (reference sequence). Full variable domain (remainder filled in from reference TRBV30 and TRBJ1-1): SQTIHQWPATLVQPVGSPLSLECTVEGTSNPNLYWYRQAAGRGLQLLFYSVGIGQISSEVPQNLSASRPQDRQFILSSKKLLLSDSGFYLCAWSRQYTEAFFGQGTRLTVV.

The chain couples TRBV29-1 to TRBJ2-3, with 10 bases aligning to TRBD2. The CDR3 covers 14 residues. Losses at the gene ends were 4 bases for V and 3 bases for J; bases not matched to a gene: 4. Germline lookup yields CDR1 SQVTM and CDR2 ANQGSEA. The CDR3 nucleotides are TGCAGCGTTGTAGCGGGGGGCCATACAGATACGCAGTATTTT. It yields the protein CSVVAGGHTDTQYF.

This clone was counted only a few times. The chain recombines TRBV9 with TRBJ2-3; 10 bases fit TRBD1. Germline CDR1 is SGDLS and CDR2 is YYNGEE. The ends lost 4 bases at V and 2 bases at J; junction bases unmatched: 7. The CDR3 sequence is 16 residues long. The CDR3 protein is CASSLRTGGFTDTQYF. CDR3 sequence (DNA): TGTGCCAGCAGCTTGCGGACAGGGGGGTTCACAGATACGCAGTATTTT.

The chain employs TRBV6-5 and TRBJ2-7; weak D call: TRBD1 (5 bases). The CDR3 totals 13 residues. CDR1 and CDR2 from the germline V gene are MNHEY and SVGAGI. Trimming took 5 bases from V and 7 from J, leaving 15 bases between them. The CDR3 sequence is CASSPQGRLEQYF. In DNA form, the CDR3 reads TGTGCCAGCAGTCCCCAGGGAAGACTTGAGCAGTACTTC.

This rearrangement joins TRBV11-2 to TRBJ2-2; TRBD2 is a possible D gene (6 bases). The V end lost 0 bases, the J end lost 6 bases, and 8 bases lay between the germline ends. The CDR3 is 14 amino acids. The germline CDR1 and CDR2 sequences are SGHAT and FQNNGV. CDR3: CASSLETGAGELFF. CDR3 sequence (DNA): TGTGCCAGCAGCTTAGAAACGGGAGCCGGGGAGCTGTTTTTT.

This clone was picked up a small number of times. V usage is TRBV30 and J usage is TRBJ2-1; D not certain. The CDR3 runs to 12 residues. Between the trimmed V and J ends, which lost 3 bases and 4 bases, there was a span of 7 bases. Germline loops: CDR1 GTSNPN, CDR2 SVGIG (reference sequence). The CDR3 loop reads CAWSRTYNEQFF. The CDR3 coding sequence is TGTGCCTGGAGCCGAACGTACAATGAGCAGTTCTTC. The complete variable domain, with remaining parts taken from reference TRBV30 and TRBJ2-1, reads SQTIHQWPATLVQPVGSPLSLECTVEGTSNPNLYWYRQAAGRGLQLLFYSVGIGQISSEVPQNLSASRPQDRQFILSSKKLLLSDSGFYLCAWSRTYNEQFFGPGTRLTVL.

This clone has only one observation. This sequence joins TRBV7-8 and TRBJ1-1; D is perhaps TRBD1 (6 bases). Trimming left V 2 bases short and J 7 bases short, with 14 bases between. CDR1 is SGHVS, CDR2 FQNEAQ, per germline. The CDR3 consists of 14 residues. CDR3 sequence reads: CASSLRRGSYEAFF. The CDR3 DNA sequence: TGTGCCAGCAGCTTACGCAGGGGATCGTATGAAGCTTTCTTT.

The V call is TRBV27, the J call TRBJ2-6, with D perhaps matching TRBD2 (5 bases). In germline, CDR1 is MNHEY, CDR2 SMNVEV (reference sequence). The CDR3 contains 16 residues. V was trimmed by 6 bases and J by 0 bases, leaving 12 bases between them. The CDR3 nucleotides are TGTGCCAGCAGCCCGGGATCTATCTCTGGGGCCAACGTCCTGACTTTC. Encoded protein: CASSPGSISGANVLTF.